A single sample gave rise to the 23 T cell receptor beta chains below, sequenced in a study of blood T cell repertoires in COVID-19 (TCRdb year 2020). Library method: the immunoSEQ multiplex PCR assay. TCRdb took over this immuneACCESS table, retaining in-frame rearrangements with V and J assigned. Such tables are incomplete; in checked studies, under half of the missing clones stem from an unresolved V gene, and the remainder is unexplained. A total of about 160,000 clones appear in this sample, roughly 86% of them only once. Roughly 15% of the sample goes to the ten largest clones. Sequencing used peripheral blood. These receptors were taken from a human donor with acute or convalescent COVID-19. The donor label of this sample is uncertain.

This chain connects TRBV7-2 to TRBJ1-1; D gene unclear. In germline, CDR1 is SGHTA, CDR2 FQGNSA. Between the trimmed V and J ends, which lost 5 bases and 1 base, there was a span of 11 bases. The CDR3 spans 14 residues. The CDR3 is CASSPVTRNTEAFF. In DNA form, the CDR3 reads TGTGCCAGCAGCCCGGTTACGAGGAACACTGAAGCTTTCTTT.

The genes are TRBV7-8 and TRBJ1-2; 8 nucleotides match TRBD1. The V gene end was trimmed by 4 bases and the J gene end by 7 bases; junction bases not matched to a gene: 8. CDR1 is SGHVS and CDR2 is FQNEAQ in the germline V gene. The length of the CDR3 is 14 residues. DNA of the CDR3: TGTGCCAGCAGCTACCAGGGGGCGCCGAGTGGCTACACCTTC. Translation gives CASSYQGAPSGYTF.

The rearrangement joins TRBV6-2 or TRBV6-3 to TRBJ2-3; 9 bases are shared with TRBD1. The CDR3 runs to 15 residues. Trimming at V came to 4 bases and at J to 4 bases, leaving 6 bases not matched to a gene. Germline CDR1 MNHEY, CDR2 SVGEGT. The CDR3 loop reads CASSWTGVGADTQYF. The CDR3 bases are TGTGCCAGCAGTTGGACAGGGGTTGGCGCAGATACGCAGTATTTT.

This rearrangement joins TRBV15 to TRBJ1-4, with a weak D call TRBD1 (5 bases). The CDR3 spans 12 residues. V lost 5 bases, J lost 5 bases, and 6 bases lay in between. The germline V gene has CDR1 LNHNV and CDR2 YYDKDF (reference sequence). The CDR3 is CATSQGNEKLFF. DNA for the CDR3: TGTGCCACCAGCCAGGGAAATGAAAAACTGTTTTTT. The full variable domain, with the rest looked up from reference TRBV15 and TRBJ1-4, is DAMVIQNPRYQVTQFGKPVTLSCSQTLNHNVMYWYQQKSSQAPKLLFHYYDKDFNNEADTPDNFQSRRPNTSFCFLDIRSPGLGDTAMYLCATSQGNEKLFFGSGTQLSVL.

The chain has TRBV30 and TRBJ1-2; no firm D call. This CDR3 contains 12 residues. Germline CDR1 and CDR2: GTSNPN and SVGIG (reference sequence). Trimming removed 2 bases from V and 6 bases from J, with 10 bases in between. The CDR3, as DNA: TGTGCCTGGAGTAGGAGGCTAGATGGCTACACCTTC. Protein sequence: CAWSRRLDGYTF.

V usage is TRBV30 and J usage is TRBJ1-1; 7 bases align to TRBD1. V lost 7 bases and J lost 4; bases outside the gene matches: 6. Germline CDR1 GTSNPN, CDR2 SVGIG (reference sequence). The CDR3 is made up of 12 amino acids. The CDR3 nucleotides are TGTGCCTCGAACACAGGGGCCACTGAAGCTTTCTTT. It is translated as CASNTGATEAFF. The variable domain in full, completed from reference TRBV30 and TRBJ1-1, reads SQTIHQWPATLVQPVGSPLSLECTVEGTSNPNLYWYRQAAGRGLQLLFYSVGIGQISSEVPQNLSASRPQDRQFILSSKKLLLSDSGFYLCASNTGATEAFFGQGTRLTVV.

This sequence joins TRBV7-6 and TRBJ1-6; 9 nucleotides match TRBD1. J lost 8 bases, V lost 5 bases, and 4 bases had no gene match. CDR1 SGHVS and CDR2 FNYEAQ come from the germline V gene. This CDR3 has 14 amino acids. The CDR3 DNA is TGTGCCAGCAGCCGGGGACAGGGCGATTCACCCCTCCACTTT. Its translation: CASSRGQGDSPLHF.

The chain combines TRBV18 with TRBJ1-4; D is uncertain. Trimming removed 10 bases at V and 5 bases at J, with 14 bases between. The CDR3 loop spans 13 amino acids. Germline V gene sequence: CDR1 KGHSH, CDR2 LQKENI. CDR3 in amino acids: CATHSIQNEKLFF. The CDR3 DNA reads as TGTGCCACACATTCGATCCAGAATGAAAAACTGTTTTTT.

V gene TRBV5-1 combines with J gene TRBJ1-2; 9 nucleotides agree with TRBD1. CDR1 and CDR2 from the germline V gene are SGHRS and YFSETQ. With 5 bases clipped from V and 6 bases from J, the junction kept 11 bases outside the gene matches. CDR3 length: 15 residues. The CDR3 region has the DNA TGCGCCAGCAGTCTACTTCCACAGGGGGCAAATGGCTACACCTTC. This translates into CASSLLPQGANGYTF. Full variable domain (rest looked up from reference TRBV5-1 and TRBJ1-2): KAGVTQTPRYLIKTRGQQVTLSCSPISGHRSVSWYQQTPGQGLQFLFEYFSETQRNKGNFPGRFSGRQFSNSRSEMNVSTLELGDSALYLCASSLLPQGANGYTFGSGTRLTVV.

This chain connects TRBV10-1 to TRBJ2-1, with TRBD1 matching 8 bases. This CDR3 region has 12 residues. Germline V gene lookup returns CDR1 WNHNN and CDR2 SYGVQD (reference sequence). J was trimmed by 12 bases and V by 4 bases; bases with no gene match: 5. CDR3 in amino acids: CASSGTGTGQFF. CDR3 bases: TGCGCCAGCAGTGGTACCGGGACAGGGCAGTTCTTC.

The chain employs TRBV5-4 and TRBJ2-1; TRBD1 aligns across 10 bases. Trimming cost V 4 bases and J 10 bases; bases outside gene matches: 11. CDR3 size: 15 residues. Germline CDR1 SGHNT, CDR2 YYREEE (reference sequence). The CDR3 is CASSPGQGVDREQFF. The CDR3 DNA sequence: TGTGCCAGCAGCCCCGGACAGGGGGTTGATAGGGAGCAGTTCTTC.

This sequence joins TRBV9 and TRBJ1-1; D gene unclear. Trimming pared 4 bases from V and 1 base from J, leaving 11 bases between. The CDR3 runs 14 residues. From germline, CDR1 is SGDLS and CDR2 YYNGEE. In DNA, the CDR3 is TGTGCCAGCAGCACCCAGATTGAGAACACTGAAGCTTTCTTT. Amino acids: CASSTQIENTEAFF.

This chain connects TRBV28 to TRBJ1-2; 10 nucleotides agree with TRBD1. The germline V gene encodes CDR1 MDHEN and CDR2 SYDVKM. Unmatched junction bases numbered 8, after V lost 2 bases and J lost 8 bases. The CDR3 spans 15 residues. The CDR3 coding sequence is TGTGCCAGCAGTTTACCAGACAGGGGGCGACGGGGCTACACCTTC. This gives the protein CASSLPDRGRRGYTF.

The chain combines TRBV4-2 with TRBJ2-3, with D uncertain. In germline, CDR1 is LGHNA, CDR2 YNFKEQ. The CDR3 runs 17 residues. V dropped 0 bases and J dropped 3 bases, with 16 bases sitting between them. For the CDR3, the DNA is TGTGCCAGCAGCCAAGATACCGAGGCACCCCCAACAGATACGCAGTATTTT. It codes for CASSQDTEAPPTDTQYF.

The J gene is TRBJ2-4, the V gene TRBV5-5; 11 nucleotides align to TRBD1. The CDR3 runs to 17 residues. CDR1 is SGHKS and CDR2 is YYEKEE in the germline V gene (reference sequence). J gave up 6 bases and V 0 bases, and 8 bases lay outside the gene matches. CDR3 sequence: CASSLAVGQGVGNIQYF. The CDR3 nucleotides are TGTGCCAGCAGCTTGGCTGTGGGACAGGGGGTGGGAAACATTCAGTACTTC.

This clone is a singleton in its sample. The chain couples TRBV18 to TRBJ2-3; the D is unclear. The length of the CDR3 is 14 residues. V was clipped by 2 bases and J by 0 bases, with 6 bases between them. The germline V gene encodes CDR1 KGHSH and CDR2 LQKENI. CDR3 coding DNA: TGTGCCAGCTCACCAGTCAGAAGCACAGATACGCAGTATTTT. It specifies CASSPVRSTDTQYF.

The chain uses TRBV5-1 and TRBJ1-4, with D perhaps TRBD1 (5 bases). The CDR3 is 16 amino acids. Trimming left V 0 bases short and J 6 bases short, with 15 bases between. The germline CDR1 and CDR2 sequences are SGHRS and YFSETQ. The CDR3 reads CASSLEGRRGDEKLFF. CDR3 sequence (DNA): TGCGCCAGCAGCTTGGAGGGGAGGAGGGGAGATGAAAAACTGTTTTTT. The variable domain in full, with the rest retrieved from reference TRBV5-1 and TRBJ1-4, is KAGVTQTPRYLIKTRGQQVTLSCSPISGHRSVSWYQQTPGQGLQFLFEYFSETQRNKGNFPGRFSGRQFSNSRSEMNVSTLELGDSALYLCASSLEGRRGDEKLFFGSGTQLSVL.

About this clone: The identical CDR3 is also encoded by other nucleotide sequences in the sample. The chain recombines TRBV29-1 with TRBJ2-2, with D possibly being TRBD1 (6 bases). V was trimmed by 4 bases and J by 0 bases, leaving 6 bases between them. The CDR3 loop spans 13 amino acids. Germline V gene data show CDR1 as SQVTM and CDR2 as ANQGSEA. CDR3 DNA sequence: TGCAGCGTTGGGGACACGAACACCGGGGAGCTGTTTTTT. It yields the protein CSVGDTNTGELFF.

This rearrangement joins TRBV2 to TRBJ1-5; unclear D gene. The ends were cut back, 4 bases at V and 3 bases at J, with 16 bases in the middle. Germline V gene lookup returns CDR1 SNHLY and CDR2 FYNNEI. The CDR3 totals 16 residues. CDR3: CASSGPGSRLNQPQHF. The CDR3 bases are TGTGCCAGCAGTGGGCCCGGGAGCCGCCTCAATCAGCCCCAGCATTTT.

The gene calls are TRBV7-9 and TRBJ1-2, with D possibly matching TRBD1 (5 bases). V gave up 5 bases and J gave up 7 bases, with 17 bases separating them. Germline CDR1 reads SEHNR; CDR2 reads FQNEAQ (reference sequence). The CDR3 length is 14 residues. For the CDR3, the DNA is TGTGCCAGCAGCCCGGCAGGGTATAGTAGTGGCTACACCTTC. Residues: CASSPAGYSSGYTF.

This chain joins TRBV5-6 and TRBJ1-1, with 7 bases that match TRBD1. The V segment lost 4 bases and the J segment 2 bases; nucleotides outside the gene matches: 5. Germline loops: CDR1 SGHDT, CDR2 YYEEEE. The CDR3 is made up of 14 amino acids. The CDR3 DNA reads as TGTGCCAGCAGCATCCGACAGGGCAACACTGAAGCTTTCTTT. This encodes CASSIRQGNTEAFF.

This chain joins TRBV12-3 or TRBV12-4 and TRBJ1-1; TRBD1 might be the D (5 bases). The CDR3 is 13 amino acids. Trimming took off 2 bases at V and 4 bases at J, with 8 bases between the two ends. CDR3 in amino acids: CASSLFGGTEAFF. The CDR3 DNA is TGTGCCAGCAGTTTATTCGGGGGCACTGAAGCTTTCTTT.

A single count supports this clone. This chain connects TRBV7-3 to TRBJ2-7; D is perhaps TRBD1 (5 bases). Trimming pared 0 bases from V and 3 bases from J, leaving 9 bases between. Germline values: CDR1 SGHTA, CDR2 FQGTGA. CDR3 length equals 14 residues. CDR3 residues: CASSLTQGSYEQYF. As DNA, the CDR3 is TGTGCCAGCAGCTTAACGCAGGGAAGCTACGAGCAGTACTTC.